A single sample is the source of the 26 T cell receptor beta chains below, sequenced in a study of human T cells and chemical hapten exposure. MiXCR, applied by TCRdb to the RACE reads, yields one record per CDR3 protein. The sample includes about 59,000 distinct CDR3 sequences, around 11% of them seen just once. The time point here: pre-sensitization, week 0. Treatment: therapeutic diphenylcyclopropenone sensitization with weekly scalp DPC. The sample in question was whole blood, obtained in connection with sensitization to the hapten diphenylcyclopropenone (DPC). These TCRs come from a woman aged 40 to 50 with alopecia areata. Some clones in this sample may be carry-over from other donors' samples.

J is TRBJ1-1 and V is TRBV2; weak D call: TRBD1 (5 bases). CDR1 is SNHLY, CDR2 FYNNEI, per germline. The CDR3 is made up of 14 amino acids. V lost 0 bases and J lost 5, with 10 bases in between. The CDR3 region has the DNA TGTGCCAGCAGTGAAGCGCTTCGGGGGACTGAAGCTTTCTTT. This codes for CASSEALRGTEAFF.

This clonotype was recorded many times. The chain couples TRBV20-1 to TRBJ1-6; D uncertain. Germline-derived CDR1 and CDR2 are DFQATT and SNEGSKA (reference sequence). Between the trimmed V and J ends, which lost 3 bases and 3 bases, there was a span of 9 bases. This CDR3 comprises 14 residues. CDR3: CSASAGLYNSPLHF. For the CDR3, the DNA is TGCAGTGCTAGTGCTGGGCTCTATAATTCACCCCTCCACTTT.

There are many counts of this clonotype. This chain uses TRBV7-3 with TRBJ2-7; 11 bases are shared with TRBD2. The V and J ends lost 5 bases and 3 bases, in that order; junction bases with no gene match: 9. The CDR3 spans 16 residues. In germline, CDR1 is SGHTA, CDR2 FQGTGA. The CDR3 spells CASSQQGTSGIYEQYF. Here the CDR3 DNA reads TGTGCCAGCAGCCAACAGGGGACTAGCGGTATCTACGAGCAGTACTTC.

This clonotype was recorded a few times. The chain uses TRBV28 and TRBJ1-3; 8 positions match TRBD1. This CDR3 is built from 19 residues. With 4 bases clipped from V and 0 bases from J, the junction kept 14 bases outside the gene matches. Germline loops: CDR1 MDHEN, CDR2 SYDVKM. CDR3 region: CASSSLPGQALTSGNTIYF. The CDR3 nucleotides read TGTGCCAGCAGTTCTTTACCGGGACAGGCACTAACCTCTGGAAACACCATATATTTT.

Only a few counts were recorded for this clonotype. The CDR3 DNA reads TGTGCCAGCAGTCGGGACTATACTTCCTACAATGAGCAGTTCTTC. This translates into CASSRDYTSYNEQFF. The chain uses TRBV6-2 or TRBV6-3 and TRBJ2-1; TRBD2 agrees at 7 bases. The germline gives CDR1 MNHEY, CDR2 SVGEGT. CDR3 length: 15 residues. V lost 5 bases to trimming and J lost 1 base; unmatched junction nucleotides: 5.

Remarks on this clonotype: One base away lies a much larger clone, so this may be a sequencing read error. The gene calls are TRBV2 and TRBJ2-3, with D unclear. The CDR3 runs 14 residues. The germline V and J ends were trimmed by 6 bases and 0 bases, with 10 bases remaining between them. Germline CDR1 is SNHLY and CDR2 is FYNNEI. CDR3 DNA: TGTGCCAGCAGAACAGACTCAAGCACAGATACGCAGTATTTT. Protein product: CASRTDSSTDTQYF.

Only a few counts were recorded for this clonotype. J is TRBJ2-7 and V is TRBV15; no firm D call. The CDR3 has 13 residues. V was clipped by 4 bases and J by 3 bases, with 10 bases between them. Germline CDR1 LNHNV, CDR2 YYDKDF (reference sequence). CDR3 region: CATSTGWDYEQYF. DNA of the CDR3: TGTGCCACCAGCACTGGGTGGGACTACGAGCAGTACTTC.

The sample holds a few counts of this clonotype. The rearrangement joins TRBV3-1 to TRBJ2-3; 8 nucleotides match TRBD1. Trimming cost V 0 bases and J 2 bases; bases outside gene matches: 7. The CDR3 is 17 residues long. CDR1 and CDR2 from the germline V gene are LGHDT and YNNKEL (reference sequence). In nucleotides, the CDR3 is TGTGCCAGCAGCCAAGAGTGGACAGGGACGTCCACAGATACGCAGTATTTT. It specifies CASSQEWTGTSTDTQYF.

The chain employs TRBV20-1 and TRBJ2-1; D is undetermined. The V end lost 5 bases, the J end lost 2 bases, and 19 bases lay between the germline ends. Germline V gives CDR1 DFQATT, CDR2 SNEGSKA (reference sequence). The CDR3 is made up of 16 amino acids. The CDR3 here is CSARPQKDAAYNEQFF. For the CDR3, the DNA is TGCAGTGCTCGACCCCAGAAGGACGCAGCCTACAATGAGCAGTTCTTC.

DNA for the CDR3: TGCAGCGCCCGGGGAGGGTTGGGGGACGGTAACGAGCAGTACTTC. The encoded protein is CSARGGLGDGNEQYF. The chain carries TRBV29-1 and TRBJ2-7; TRBD2 agrees at 7 bases. Germline V CDR1 and CDR2: SQVTM, ANQGSEA. This CDR3 is built from 15 residues. Germline trimming cut 7 bases from V and 5 bases from J; bases unmatched to any gene: 17.

A few counts support this clonotype. The genes are TRBV11-2 and TRBJ2-5; 9 nucleotides line up with TRBD1. This CDR3 is 15 amino acids long. Germline CDR1 and CDR2: SGHAT and FQNNGV. Trimming cost V 5 bases and J 5 bases; bases outside gene matches: 9. This CDR3 reads CASSRRTGDSETQYF. The CDR3 nucleotides read TGTGCCAGCAGCCGCCGGACAGGGGATTCCGAGACCCAGTACTTC.

Only a few counts were recorded for this clonotype. The rearrangement joins TRBV6-2 or TRBV6-3 to TRBJ2-7; D may be TRBD2 (5 bases). This CDR3 contains 15 residues. V lost 7 bases and J lost 3, with 19 bases in between. Looked up from germline, CDR1 is MNHEY and CDR2 is SVGEGT. The CDR3 nucleotides read TGTGCCAGCACCCTCCGATATCCTAGCAGCTACGAGCAGTACTTC. Translating it yields CASTLRYPSSYEQYF.

As regards this clonotype: A read error may account for a junction end that differs from germline. This chain joins TRBV7-2 and TRBJ2-3; 10 bases line up with TRBD2. This CDR3 has 17 residues. In germline, CDR1 is SGHTA, CDR2 FQGNSA. The CDR3 is CVSSFGLAGVRTDTQYF. CDR3 bases: TGTGTCAGCAGCTTTGGGCTAGCGGGAGTAAGGACAGATACGCAGTATTTT.

This chain joins TRBV12-2 and TRBJ1-5; the table's D call TRBD1 went unverified against the DNA. TRBV12-2 is a listed pseudogene. The CDR3 totals 13 residues. The CDR3 loop is CASRLSGAEPQHF. The CDR3 DNA is TGTGCAAGTCGCTTGTCCGGGGCTGAGCCCCAGCATTTT.

This clonotype was counted many times. This chain links TRBV7-3 with TRBJ1-5; possible D gene TRBD1, 5 bases. V was pared by 4 bases and J by 7 bases, with 11 bases between. Germline assignment: CDR1 SGHTA and CDR2 FQGTGA. The CDR3 is made up of 13 amino acids. The CDR3 is CASSWGMEQPQHF. CDR3 coding DNA: TGTGCCAGCAGCTGGGGCATGGAACAGCCCCAGCATTTT.

This clonotype was found a few times. J is TRBJ2-2 and V is TRBV5-1; D is ambiguous. The V gene's germline CDR1 is SGHRS and CDR2 YFSETQ. V was cut by 9 bases and J by 0 bases, with 15 bases left in between. The CDR3 consists of 15 residues. The CDR3 reads CANILWSTNTGELFF. The CDR3 DNA reads TGCGCCAACATTCTTTGGTCCACGAACACCGGGGAGCTGTTTTTT.

The table lists this clonotype with a few counts. The V call is TRBV5-1, the J call TRBJ2-3; tentatively, D is TRBD1 or TRBD2 (5 bases each). V was trimmed by 4 bases and J by 2 bases, leaving 11 bases between them. Germline V lookup: CDR1 SGHRS, CDR2 YFSETQ. The CDR3 covers 14 residues. CDR3 sequence reads: CASSGGSPTDTQYF. Here the CDR3 DNA reads TGCGCCAGCAGCGGGGGTAGCCCCACAGATACGCAGTATTTT.

The CDR3 loop is CASSQDRVPLQKLFF. In DNA form, the CDR3 reads TGCGCCAGCAGCCAAGATCGGGTTCCTTTACAAAAACTGTTTTTT. V and J are TRBV4-1 and TRBJ1-4; D remains unclear. Germline values: CDR1 MGHRA, CDR2 YSYEKL. The V and J ends lost 0 bases and 9 bases respectively, with 14 bases between them. The CDR3 is 15 residues long.

The chain links TRBV29-1 to TRBJ2-7; no firm D call. The CDR3 has 16 amino acids. Germline V gene sequence: CDR1 SQVTM, CDR2 ANQGSEA. The V end was cut by 0 bases, the J end by 4 bases, with 19 bases between. The CDR3: CSVEDLYGSGGYEQYF. The CDR3 bases are TGCAGCGTTGAAGATCTTTACGGCTCCGGTGGGTACGAGCAGTACTTC.

This clonotype has ten or more counts. The V call is TRBV7-6, the J call TRBJ2-5, with 10 nucleotides matching TRBD2. V shed 4 bases, J shed 2 bases, and the junction held 7 bases outside the gene matches. The CDR3 length is 16 residues. Germline V gene data show CDR1 as SGHVS and CDR2 as FNYEAQ. In DNA form, the CDR3 reads TGTGCCAGCAGCTCGTTCCGGACTAGCGGACAAGAGACCCAGTACTTC. As protein: CASSSFRTSGQETQYF.

Of note for this clonotype: This could be a read error, since a much larger clone is one nucleotide away. The rearrangement links TRBV12-3 or TRBV12-4 to TRBJ1-3; no reliable D call. The ends were cut back, 6 bases at V and 0 bases at J, with 12 bases in the middle. The CDR3 covers 15 residues. The CDR3 DNA reads TGTGCCAGCAGATTCAACACGCGCTCTGGAAACACCATATATTTT. Amino acids: CASRFNTRSGNTIYF.

V and J are TRBV11-2 and TRBJ2-1; D remains unclear. The CDR3 has 13 amino acids. Deletions cut 3 bases from V and 9 bases from J, with 12 bases between. Germline V gives CDR1 SGHAT, CDR2 FQNNGV. CDR3 in DNA: TGTGCCAGCAGCTTCCCAACCGGCGCTGAGCAGTTCTTC. It yields the protein CASSFPTGAEQFF. The variable domain in full, with the rest retrieved from reference TRBV11-2 and TRBJ2-1, is EAGVAQSPRYKIIEKRQSVAFWCNPISGHATLYWYQQILGQGPKLLIQFQNNGVVDDSQLPKDRFSAERLKGVDSTLKIQPAKLEDSAVYLCASSFPTGAEQFFGPGTRLTVL.

The rearrangement links TRBV6-2 or TRBV6-3 to TRBJ1-1, with a possible D match to TRBD1 (6 bases). Germline V gives CDR1 MNHEY, CDR2 SVGEGT. This CDR3 has 17 residues. V lost 0 bases and J lost 0, with 14 bases in between. DNA for the CDR3: TGTGCCAGCAGTTACTCGATTTTAGGGGACATGAACACTGAAGCTTTCTTT. It is translated as CASSYSILGDMNTEAFF.

This clonotype was counted many times. The CDR3 coding sequence is TGTGCCAGCACCAGGCTAGCGGGAGAGGTATACGAGCAGTACTTC. This encodes CASTRLAGEVYEQYF. This chain joins TRBV11-2 and TRBJ2-7; 10 nucleotides line up with TRBD2. This CDR3 is 15 amino acids long. Losses at the gene ends were 7 bases for V and 4 bases for J; bases not matched to a gene: 10. Germline lookup yields CDR1 SGHAT and CDR2 FQNNGV.

This clonotype occurred many times. The chain links TRBV20-1 to TRBJ2-1, with 9 bases fitting TRBD2. The CDR3 sequence is 15 residues long. The germline V gene has CDR1 DFQATT and CDR2 SNEGSKA (reference sequence). V dropped 0 bases and J dropped 3; count of bases not matched to a gene: 3. The CDR3 sequence: CSAREGSGGYNEQFF. The CDR3, as DNA: TGCAGTGCTAGAGAGGGTAGCGGGGGCTACAATGAGCAGTTCTTC.

This clonotype was seen at least ten times. The genes are TRBV9 and TRBJ2-5, with D tentatively TRBD2 (5 bases). Germline CDR1 SGDLS, CDR2 YYNGEE. V lost 1 base and J lost 1, with 20 bases in between. The length of the CDR3 is 18 residues. The CDR3 here is CASSVSSSGLASQETQYF. The CDR3 bases are TGTGCCAGCAGCGTATCTTCCTCGGGTCTAGCTAGCCAAGAGACCCAGTACTTC.